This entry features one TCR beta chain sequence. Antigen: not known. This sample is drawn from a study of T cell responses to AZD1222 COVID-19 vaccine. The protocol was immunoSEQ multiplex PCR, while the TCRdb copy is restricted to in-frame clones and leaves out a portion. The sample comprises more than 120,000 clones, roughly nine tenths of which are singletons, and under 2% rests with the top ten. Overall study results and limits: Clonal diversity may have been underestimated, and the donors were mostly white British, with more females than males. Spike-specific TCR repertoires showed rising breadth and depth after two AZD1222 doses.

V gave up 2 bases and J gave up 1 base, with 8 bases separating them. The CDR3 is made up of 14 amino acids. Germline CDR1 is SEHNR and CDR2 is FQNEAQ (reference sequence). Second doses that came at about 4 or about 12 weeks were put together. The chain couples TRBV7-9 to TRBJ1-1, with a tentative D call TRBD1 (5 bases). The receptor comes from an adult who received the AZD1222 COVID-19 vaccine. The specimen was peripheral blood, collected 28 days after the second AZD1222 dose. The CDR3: CASSLRGPNTEAFF. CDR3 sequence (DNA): TGTGCCAGCAGCTTACGGGGACCGAACACTGAAGCTTTCTTT.